The entry below gives a single T cell receptor (beta chain) sequence along with its context. The antigen is not known. This record comes from a study of T cells expressing NK-cell markers. Findings and limits, study-wide: In several donors, dominant CD3+CD56+NKG2C+ clones formed roughly 1.0-7.5% of CD8+ cells.

With the 5' RACE reads reprocessed, TCRdb shows one record per CDR3 protein and no DNA. The listing contains some 460,000 distinct CDR3 sequences. CDR3 length: 18 residues. The germline V gene has CDR1 SGHRS and CDR2 YFSETQ. The chain is built from TRBV5-1 and TRBJ2-1; TCRdb indicates TRBD2, and absent DNA this call remains unverified. This TCR derives from a woman in her 50s in good health. Sequenced: blood T cells: a sorted CD56 or NKG2C T cell subset, CD4+ or CD8+ T cells, or bulk PBMC T cells (not recorded which). The CDR3 here is CASSLRGLAGSSYNEQFF.